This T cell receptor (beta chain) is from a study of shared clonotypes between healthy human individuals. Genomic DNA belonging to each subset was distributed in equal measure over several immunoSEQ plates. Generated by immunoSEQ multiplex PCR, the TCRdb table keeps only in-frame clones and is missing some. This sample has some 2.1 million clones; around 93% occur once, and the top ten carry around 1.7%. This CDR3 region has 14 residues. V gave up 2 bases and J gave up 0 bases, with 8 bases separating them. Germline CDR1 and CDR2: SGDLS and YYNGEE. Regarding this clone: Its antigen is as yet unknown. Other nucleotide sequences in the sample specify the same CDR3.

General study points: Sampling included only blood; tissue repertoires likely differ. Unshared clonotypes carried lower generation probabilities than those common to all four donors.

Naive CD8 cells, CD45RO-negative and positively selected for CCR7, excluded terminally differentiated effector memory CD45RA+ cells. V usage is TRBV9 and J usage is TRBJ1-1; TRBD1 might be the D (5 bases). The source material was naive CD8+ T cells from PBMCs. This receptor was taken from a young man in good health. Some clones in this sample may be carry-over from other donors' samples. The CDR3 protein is CASSVGAMNTEAFF. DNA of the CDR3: TGTGCCAGCAGCGTTGGGGCCATGAACACTGAAGCTTTCTTT.